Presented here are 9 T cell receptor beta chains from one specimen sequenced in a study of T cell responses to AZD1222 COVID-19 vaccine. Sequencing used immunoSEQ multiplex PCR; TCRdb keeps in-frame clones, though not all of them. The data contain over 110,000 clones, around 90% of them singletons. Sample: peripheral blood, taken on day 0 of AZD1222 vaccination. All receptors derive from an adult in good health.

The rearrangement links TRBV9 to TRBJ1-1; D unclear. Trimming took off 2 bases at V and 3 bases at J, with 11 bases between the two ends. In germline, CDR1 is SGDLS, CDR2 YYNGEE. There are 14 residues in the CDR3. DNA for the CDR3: TGTGCCAGCAGCGTTATATCGGGCTACACTGAAGCTTTCTTT. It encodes CASSVISGYTEAFF.

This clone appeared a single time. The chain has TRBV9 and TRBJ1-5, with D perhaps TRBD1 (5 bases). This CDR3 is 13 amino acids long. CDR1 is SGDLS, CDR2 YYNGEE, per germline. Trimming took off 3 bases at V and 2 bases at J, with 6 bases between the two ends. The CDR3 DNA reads TGTGCCAGCAGCGGGGGGGGCAATCAGCCCCAGCATTTT. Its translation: CASSGGGNQPQHF.

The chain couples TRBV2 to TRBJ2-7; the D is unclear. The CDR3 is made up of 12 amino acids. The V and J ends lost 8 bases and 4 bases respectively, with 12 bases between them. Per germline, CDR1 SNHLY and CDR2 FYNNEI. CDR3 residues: CASGDQQYEQYF. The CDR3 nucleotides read TGTGCCAGCGGAGACCAGCAATACGAGCAGTACTTC.

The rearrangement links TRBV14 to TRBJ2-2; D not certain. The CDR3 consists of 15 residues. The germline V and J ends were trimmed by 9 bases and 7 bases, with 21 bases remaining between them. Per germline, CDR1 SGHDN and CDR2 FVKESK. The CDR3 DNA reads TGTGCCAGTACAGAAAAAGGCCGGTCCAACGGGGAGCTGTTTTTT. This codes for CASTEKGRSNGELFF.

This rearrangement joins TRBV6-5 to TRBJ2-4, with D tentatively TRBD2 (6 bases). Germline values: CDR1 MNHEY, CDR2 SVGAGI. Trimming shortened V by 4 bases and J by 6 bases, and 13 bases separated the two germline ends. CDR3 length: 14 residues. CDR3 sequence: CASSWSGTGNIQYF. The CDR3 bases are TGTGCCAGCAGTTGGTCCGGGACTGGAAACATTCAGTACTTC.

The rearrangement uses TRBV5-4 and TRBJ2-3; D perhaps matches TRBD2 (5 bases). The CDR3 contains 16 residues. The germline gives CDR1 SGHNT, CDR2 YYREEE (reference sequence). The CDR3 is CAVAVESSPSADTQYF. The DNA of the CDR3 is TGTGCTGTGGCCGTCGAATCTAGCCCATCGGCAGATACGCAGTATTTT.

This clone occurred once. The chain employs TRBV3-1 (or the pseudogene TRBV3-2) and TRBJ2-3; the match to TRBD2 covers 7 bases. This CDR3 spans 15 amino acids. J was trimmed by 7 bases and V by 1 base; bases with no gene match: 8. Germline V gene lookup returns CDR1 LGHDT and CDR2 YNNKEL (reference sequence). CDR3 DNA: TGTGCCAGCAGCCAAGTTGCGGGAGTCCCTAATACGCAGTATTTT. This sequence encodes CASSQVAGVPNTQYF.

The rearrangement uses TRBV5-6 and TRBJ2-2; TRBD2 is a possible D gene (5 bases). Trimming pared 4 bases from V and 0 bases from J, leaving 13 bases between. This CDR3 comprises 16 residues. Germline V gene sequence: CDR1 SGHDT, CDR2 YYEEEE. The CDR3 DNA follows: TGTGCCAGCAGCCTCGTGCCGGGAACGAACACCGGGGAGCTGTTTTTT. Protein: CASSLVPGTNTGELFF.

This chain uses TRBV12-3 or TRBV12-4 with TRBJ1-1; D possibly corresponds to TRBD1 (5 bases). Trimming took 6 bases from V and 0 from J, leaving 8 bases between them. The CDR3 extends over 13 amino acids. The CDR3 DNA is TGTGCCAGCAGGGGGACGTTGAACACTGAAGCTTTCTTT. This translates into CASRGTLNTEAFF.